This entry lists 30 T cell receptor beta chains sequenced from one sample in a study of blood T cells in healthy people across ages. Through a sample-barcoded 5' primer and a J-beta primer mix, a second PCR was run for roughly 6 to 11 cycles. Each CDR3 protein is one row after TCRdb ran MiXCR on the 5' RACE reads. In the table there are about 1.6 million distinct CDR3 sequences, about 32% of which are singletons. The sequenced sample was blood. The receptor source for this set is a woman aged 30 to 39 in good health.

This clonotype showed up just a few times. The gene calls are TRBV5-1 and TRBJ2-3; D possibly corresponds to TRBD2 (6 bases). CDR3 length equals 14 residues. Germline CDR1 reads SGHRS; CDR2 reads YFSETQ. The V and J ends lost 7 bases and 1 base respectively, with 13 bases between them. CDR3: CASQTSGGTDTQYF. In DNA form, the CDR3 reads TGCGCCAGCCAGACTAGTGGAGGCACAGATACGCAGTATTTT.

In this sample, this clonotype turned up many times. This chain connects TRBV4-1 to TRBJ2-7; 7 bases align to TRBD1. J was trimmed by 2 bases and V by 2 bases; bases with no gene match: 9. Per germline, CDR1 MGHRA and CDR2 YSYEKL. The CDR3 has 16 residues. CDR3 nucleotide sequence: TGCGCCAGCAGCCAAAGGACCACAGGGGACGCCTACGAGCAGTACTTC. This gives the protein CASSQRTTGDAYEQYF.

This clonotype was seen at least ten times. This rearrangement joins TRBV20-1 to TRBJ1-2; D is uncertain. The CDR3 spans 13 residues. The V end lost 5 bases, the J end lost 0 bases, and 10 bases lay between the germline ends. CDR1 DFQATT and CDR2 SNEGSKA come from the germline V gene (reference sequence). This CDR3 reads CSAGGITNYGYTF. For the CDR3, the DNA is TGCAGTGCTGGAGGGATTACTAACTATGGCTACACCTTC.

Of note for this clonotype: This sequence may be a read error, since a much larger clone differs from it by one base. The V and J genes are TRBV4-2 and TRBJ2-1; D ambiguous. The germline V gene has CDR1 LGHNA and CDR2 YNFKEQ. The CDR3 has 14 residues. Trimming stripped 0 bases from V and 8 bases from J, with 11 bases between. The CDR3 DNA follows: TGTGCCAGCAGCCAAGAACCCGCATCAGATGAGCAGTTCTTC. Its protein is CASSQEPASDEQFF.

This sequence joins TRBV20-1 and TRBJ1-2, with a weak D call TRBD1 (6 bases). The CDR3 covers 15 residues. V lost 3 bases to trimming and J lost 1 base, with 15 bases between them. The germline CDR1 and CDR2 sequences are DFQATT and SNEGSKA (reference sequence). As DNA, the CDR3 is TGCAGTGCTAGCCCCAATCTAGGGGGTAACTATGGCTACACCTTC. The encoded protein is CSASPNLGGNYGYTF.

This clonotype was counted between two and nine times. The chain combines TRBV9 with TRBJ2-7; D may be TRBD2 (6 bases). CDR3 length: 15 amino acids. Trimming removed 3 bases at V and 2 bases at J, with 15 bases between. The V gene's germline CDR1 is SGDLS and CDR2 YYNGEE. This chain's CDR3 is CASSEGGGQPYEQYF. The DNA of the CDR3 is TGTGCCAGCAGCGAGGGAGGTGGGCAGCCCTACGAGCAGTACTTC.

This clonotype was seen only a few times. The chain carries TRBV12-3 or TRBV12-4 and TRBJ2-5, with D perhaps matching TRBD1 or TRBD2 (6 bases each). CDR3 length: 14 amino acids. The V end was cut by 5 bases, the J end by 5 bases, with 15 bases between. The CDR3 DNA is TGTGCCAGCAGTCCAGTGGGGGGCAGGGAGACCCAGTACTTC. Amino acids: CASSPVGGRETQYF.

This clonotype was seen repeatedly, ten times or more. This CDR3 reads CSVWTVMTSGANVLTF. CDR3 in DNA: TGCAGCGTCTGGACAGTTATGACCTCTGGGGCCAACGTCCTGACTTTC. This chain links TRBV29-1 with TRBJ2-6; maybe TRBD1 (6 bases). Germline-derived CDR1 and CDR2 are SQVTM and ANQGSEA. The CDR3 consists of 16 residues. V was shortened by 6 bases and J by 0 bases, with 15 bases between the two germline ends.

The V gene is TRBV2, the J gene TRBJ1-5, with a tentative D call TRBD1 (6 bases). V lost 9 bases and J lost 6, with 15 bases in between. The CDR3 covers 13 residues. The germline V gene has CDR1 SNHLY and CDR2 FYNNEI. The CDR3 DNA reads as TGTGCCAGTAATACAGGGTCAACTCAGCCCCAGCATTTT. Translated: CASNTGSTQPQHF.

The chain links TRBV2 to TRBJ1-5; D ambiguous. The ends were cut back, 0 bases at V and 4 bases at J, with 10 bases in the middle. Germline V gives CDR1 SNHLY, CDR2 FYNNEI. The CDR3 extends over 15 amino acids. As DNA, the CDR3 is TGTGCCAGCAGTGAAGCGCGGACCCCTAATCAGCCCCAGCATTTT. It specifies CASSEARTPNQPQHF.

The rearrangement joins TRBV11-2 to TRBJ2-1; TRBD1 agrees at 10 bases. This CDR3 spans 15 amino acids. The ends lost 6 bases at V and 6 bases at J; junction bases unmatched: 8. Germline V gene lookup returns CDR1 SGHAT and CDR2 FQNNGV. DNA of the CDR3: TGTGCCAGCAGTCCGGGACAGGGGATAGGCAATGAGCAGTTCTTC. Amino acid sequence: CASSPGQGIGNEQFF.

This chain connects TRBV29-1 to TRBJ2-7, with unresolved D. The CDR3 covers 13 residues. The V and J ends lost 3 bases and 0 bases respectively, with 9 bases between them. Germline lookup yields CDR1 SQVTM and CDR2 ANQGSEA. Written as DNA, the CDR3 is TGCAGCGTTGAGGCAGCTTCCTCCTACGAGCAGTACTTC. It codes for CSVEAASSYEQYF.

The V gene is TRBV27, the J gene TRBJ2-5, with 10 bases fitting TRBD2. The ends lost 4 bases at V and 11 bases at J; junction bases unmatched: 13. The CDR3 is 15 residues long. CDR1 is MNHEY, CDR2 SMNVEV, per germline (reference sequence). This chain's CDR3 is CASSSTGTSAYGQYF. CDR3 nucleotide sequence: TGTGCCAGCAGTTCGACCGGGACTAGCGCTTACGGGCAGTACTTC.

The V and J genes are TRBV3-1 and TRBJ2-1; TRBD2 matches 11 bases. Looked up from germline, CDR1 is LGHDT and CDR2 is YNNKEL (reference sequence). The J segment lost 8 bases and the V segment lost 1 base, leaving 16 bases of the junction unmatched. The CDR3 runs 19 residues. In nucleotides, the CDR3 is TGTGCCAGCAGCCAAGTTCCTAGCGGGGGGCCGGGTTTGGTTGATGAGCAGTTCTTC. Its translation: CASSQVPSGGPGLVDEQFF.

This clonotype was seen only a few times. The chain carries TRBV29-1 and TRBJ1-5; 8 bases agree with TRBD1. CDR3 length equals 12 residues. CDR1 and CDR2 (germline): SQVTM, ANQGSEA. V trimming: 6 bases; J trimming: 6 bases; junction bases outside the gene matches: 4. In DNA, the CDR3 is TGCAGCGTCCGACAGGGGAGTCAGCCCCAGCATTTT. Its translation is CSVRQGSQPQHF.

This chain links TRBV5-4 with TRBJ1-2; no clear D gene. In germline, CDR1 is SGHNT, CDR2 YYREEE (reference sequence). The CDR3 is made up of 19 amino acids. V dropped 5 bases and J dropped 4 bases, with 30 bases sitting between them. CDR3 sequence: CASRPDTTRDAGHFYGYTF. The DNA for the CDR3 is TGTGCCAGCAGACCTGACACGACGAGAGACGCGGGCCACTTCTATGGCTACACCTTC. The full variable domain, completed using reference TRBV5-4 and TRBJ1-2, is ETGVTQSPTHLIKTRGQQVTLRCSSQSGHNTVSWYQQALGQGPQFIFQYYREEENGRGNFPPRFSGLQFPNYSSELNVNALELDDSALYLCASRPDTTRDAGHFYGYTFGSGTRLTVV.

The table lists this clonotype with a few counts. The chain joins TRBV20-1 to TRBJ2-1, with TRBD2 matching 12 bases. CDR3 size: 15 residues. V dropped 3 bases and J dropped 7; count of bases not matched to a gene: 7. Germline assignment: CDR1 DFQATT and CDR2 SNEGSKA (reference sequence). CDR3 sequence (DNA): TGCAGTGCTAGGGCTCTAGCGGGGGGGCGGAATGAGCAGTTCTTC. It encodes CSARALAGGRNEQFF.

This sequence joins TRBV9 and TRBJ2-1, with 7 bases lining up with TRBD1. The V gene end was trimmed by 0 bases and the J gene end by 12 bases; junction bases not matched to a gene: 12. CDR1 and CDR2 from the germline V gene are SGDLS and YYNGEE. This CDR3 has 15 amino acids. DNA for the CDR3: TGTGCCAGCAGCGTAGGACAGGGTCCCATTATGGTGCAGTTCTTC. It is translated as CASSVGQGPIMVQFF.

This clonotype has more than one count but fewer than ten. The chain is built from TRBV9 and TRBJ2-5; D uncertain. CDR3 length equals 16 residues. V lost 0 bases to trimming and J lost 2 bases, with 14 bases between them. CDR1 is SGDLS, CDR2 YYNGEE, per germline. CDR3 in amino acids: CASSVGASDLQETQYF. The CDR3 DNA follows: TGTGCCAGCAGCGTAGGAGCCAGCGATTTACAAGAGACCCAGTACTTC. The whole variable domain, remainder taken from reference TRBV9 and TRBJ2-5, is DSGVTQTPKHLITATGQRVTLRCSPRSGDLSVYWYQQSLDQGLQFLIQYYNGEERAKGNILERFSAQQFPDLHSELNLSSLELGDSALYFCASSVGASDLQETQYFGPGTRLLVL.

This sequence joins TRBV5-1 and TRBJ2-7; 12 bases map to TRBD1. CDR1 and CDR2 from the germline V gene are SGHRS and YFSETQ. Unmatched junction bases numbered 4, after V lost 3 bases and J lost 3 bases. This CDR3 is built from 15 residues. In DNA form, the CDR3 reads TGCGCCAGCAGCTCCCGGGACAGGGGGCTCTACGAGCAGTACTTC. Encoded protein: CASSSRDRGLYEQYF. Combining the CDR3 with reference TRBV5-1 and TRBJ2-7 gives the whole variable domain KAGVTQTPRYLIKTRGQQVTLSCSPISGHRSVSWYQQTPGQGLQFLFEYFSETQRNKGNFPGRFSGRQFSNSRSEMNVSTLELGDSALYLCASSSRDRGLYEQYFGPGTRLTVT.

This rearrangement joins TRBV20-1 to TRBJ2-7, with D maybe TRBD2 (5 bases). The CDR3 spans 10 residues. From germline, CDR1 is DFQATT and CDR2 SNEGSKA (reference sequence). Here the CDR3 reads CSGKSYEQYF. CDR3 nucleotides: TGCAGCGGGAAATCCTACGAGCAGTACTTC.

This clonotype was counted between two and nine times. The rearrangement links TRBV3-1 to TRBJ2-3; D is possibly TRBD1 or TRBD2 (6 bases each). Germline V gene lookup returns CDR1 LGHDT and CDR2 YNNKEL (reference sequence). The CDR3 covers 13 residues. The V gene lost 4 bases and the J gene lost 4 bases, with 9 bases spanning the gap. The CDR3 coding sequence is TGTGCCAGCAGCCGGGGGGCCCCAGATACGCAGTATTTT. Translated, it gives CASSRGAPDTQYF.

This clonotype was counted at least ten times. The chain carries TRBV11-2 and TRBJ2-7; 8 bases match TRBD1. CDR3 length: 14 residues. CDR1 and CDR2 (germline): SGHAT, FQNNGV. V lost 5 bases and J lost 0; bases outside the gene matches: 3. CDR3 residues: CASSGDRGSYEQYF. The CDR3 DNA sequence: TGTGCCAGCAGCGGAGACAGGGGCTCCTACGAGCAGTACTTC.

This clonotype was counted a few times. This sequence joins TRBV5-1 and TRBJ2-1; TRBD2 aligns across 7 bases. Unmatched junction bases numbered 7, after V lost 2 bases and J lost 5 bases. This CDR3 region has 15 residues. CDR1 is SGHRS and CDR2 is YFSETQ in the germline V gene. The CDR3 spells CASSLGLGVHNEQFF. Written as DNA, the CDR3 is TGCGCCAGCAGCTTAGGACTAGGAGTTCACAATGAGCAGTTCTTC. Full variable domain (remainder filled in from reference TRBV5-1 and TRBJ2-1): KAGVTQTPRYLIKTRGQQVTLSCSPISGHRSVSWYQQTPGQGLQFLFEYFSETQRNKGNFPGRFSGRQFSNSRSEMNVSTLELGDSALYLCASSLGLGVHNEQFFGPGTRLTVL.

This chain joins TRBV27 and TRBJ2-1, with a weak D call TRBD1 (5 bases). CDR1 and CDR2 from the germline V gene are MNHEY and SMNVEV (reference sequence). CDR3 length: 17 residues. The V and J ends lost 6 bases and 1 base respectively, with 19 bases between them. CDR3 in amino acids: CASRLDTGWVSYNEQFF. DNA of the CDR3: TGTGCCAGCAGGCTGGACACCGGATGGGTATCCTACAATGAGCAGTTCTTC.

A remark on this clonotype: One junction end does not reproduce the germline sequence, and a read error may be involved. This chain joins TRBV27 and TRBJ2-1, with 9 bases aligning to TRBD1. CDR3 size: 15 residues. The germline V gene encodes CDR1 MNHEY and CDR2 SMNVEV (reference sequence). The CDR3 DNA reads as TGTGCCAACAGTCTCATCCCGGGACAGGGAATTGAGCAGTTCTTC. This translates into CANSLIPGQGIEQFF.

The V gene is TRBV6-6, the J gene TRBJ2-1; 7 bases fit TRBD1. The V and J ends lost 5 bases and 0 bases, in that order; junction bases with no gene match: 7. This CDR3 has 16 amino acids. Germline V gene lookup returns CDR1 MNHNY and CDR2 SVGAGI (reference sequence). CDR3 region: CASSQWDRYSYNEQFF. The DNA of the CDR3 is TGTGCCAGCAGTCAGTGGGACAGATACTCCTACAATGAGCAGTTCTTC.

This clonotype was counted a few times. The chain combines TRBV4-2 with TRBJ2-2; weak D call: TRBD1 (5 bases). The CDR3 is made up of 13 amino acids. V was trimmed by 4 bases and J by 5 bases, leaving 8 bases between them. CDR1 and CDR2 (germline): LGHNA, YNFKEQ. CDR3 in amino acids: CASSRPGTGELFF. Here the CDR3 DNA reads TGTGCCAGCAGCCGTCCAGGGACCGGGGAGCTGTTTTTT.

This clonotype was seen a few times. V and J are TRBV27 and TRBJ2-3; D not resolved. Germline assignment: CDR1 MNHEY and CDR2 SMNVEV (reference sequence). The CDR3 sequence is 16 residues long. V dropped 2 bases and J dropped 4 bases, with 16 bases sitting between them. Written as DNA, the CDR3 is TGTGCCAGCAGTTTAGGCCAAGGTTCTCCTCCAGATACGCAGTATTTT. Amino acid sequence: CASSLGQGSPPDTQYF.

This clonotype was counted a few times. This CDR3 is CASSSARVLGTEAFF. The CDR3 DNA reads TGTGCCAGCAGCTCAGCCCGGGTGTTGGGGACTGAAGCTTTCTTT. The J gene is TRBJ1-1, the V gene TRBV7-2, with D hard to call. V lost 4 bases and J lost 5, with 17 bases in between. Per the germline V gene, CDR1 is SGHTA and CDR2 is FQGNSA. The CDR3 contains 15 residues.